This T cell receptor (beta chain) was sequenced for a study of T cell repertoires in cytomegalovirus infection. Whole-study context: Epitope selection comprised recently identified HLA-C-restricted CMV epitopes and well-studied HLA-B-restricted CMV epitopes. It can be stated that public TCR beta signatures indicated CMV infection as well as a matching HLA type.

Study-wide points: Dominating the ex vivo response were TCR beta clonotypes that were CMV-specific and HLA-C-restricted.

The CDR3 runs to 16 residues. V lost 3 bases to trimming and J lost 5 bases, with 17 bases between them. The germline V gene encodes CDR1 SGDLS and CDR2 YYNGEE. From the reads, TCRdb called clonotypes with MiXCR, one entry per CDR3 protein. This table holds roughly 180,000 distinct CDR3 sequences, about a fifth found once. This clonotype turned up a few times. Its matching antigen is unknown. The chain is built from TRBV9 and TRBJ2-2, with a weak D call TRBD1 (5 bases). The receptor was derived from a human donor in good health (CMV status not recorded). Some clones in this sample may be carry-over from other donors' samples. This specimen consisted of CD8+ T cells from cultured PBMCs, obtained from culture after CMV antigen stimulation. CDR3 protein: CASSEGPSGLTGELFF. DNA for the CDR3: TGTGCCAGCAGCGAGGGGCCCTCGGGCCTTACCGGGGAGCTGTTTTTT.